A single sample gave rise to the 11 T cell receptor beta chains below, sequenced in a study of CD8 T cells in Susac syndrome. Reverse transcription of about 0.5 to 1 ug RNA used random hexamers. TCRdb re-derived calls from the immunoSEQ multiplex PCR reads in MiXCR, one entry per CDR3 protein. The sample holds 100,000 to 150,000 distinct CDR3 sequences, around 96% seen once. Material for sequencing was CD4+ T cells from PBMCs. Receptors originate from a human donor in good health.

This chain uses TRBV5-6 with TRBJ2-1; TRBD2 agrees at 9 bases. V was pared by 1 base and J by 4 bases, with 3 bases of the junction left unmatched. This CDR3 spans 15 amino acids. Germline CDR1 is SGHDT and CDR2 is YYEEEE. CDR3: CASSLYSGGYNEQFF. The CDR3 nucleotides are TGTGCCAGCAGCTTGTATAGCGGGGGATACAATGAGCAGTTCTTC.

The CDR3 nucleotides are TGCGCCAGCAGCCCAACTGCGGGGGACCAAGAGACCCAGTACTTC. This translates into CASSPTAGDQETQYF. The genes are TRBV5-1 and TRBJ2-5, with 7 bases that match TRBD2. Trimming at V came to 4 bases and at J to 0 bases, leaving 6 bases not matched to a gene. CDR3 length equals 15 residues. The germline gives CDR1 SGHRS, CDR2 YFSETQ.

V and J are TRBV5-1 and TRBJ2-1; the match to TRBD2 covers 12 bases. CDR1 SGHRS and CDR2 YFSETQ come from the germline V gene. J was trimmed by 8 bases and V by 1 base; bases with no gene match: 10. CDR3 length equals 17 residues. As DNA, the CDR3 is TGCGCCAGCAGCTTGTCAGGACTAGCGGGATATATTGATGAGCAGTTCTTC. As protein: CASSLSGLAGYIDEQFF.

The gene calls are TRBV18 and TRBJ2-1; TRBD1 matches 8 bases. This CDR3 comprises 20 residues. Germline V gene sequence: CDR1 KGHSH, CDR2 LQKENI. The junction had 13 bases not matched to a gene; V was cut back by 0 bases and J by 0 bases. The CDR3 protein is CASSPPARQGSLSSYNEQFF. In nucleotides, the CDR3 is TGTGCCAGCTCACCACCGGCCCGACAGGGGTCATTGAGCTCCTACAATGAGCAGTTCTTC.

DNA of the CDR3: TGCAGTGCTGCACCGGGGGGGCCTGGAAACACCATATATTTT. Its protein product is CSAAPGGPGNTIYF. The chain recombines TRBV20-1 with TRBJ1-3; D might be TRBD1 (6 bases). This CDR3 is 14 amino acids long. V lost 5 bases, J lost 2 bases, and 13 bases lay in between. Germline CDR1 and CDR2: DFQATT and SNEGSKA (reference sequence).

The V gene is TRBV5-1, the J gene TRBJ2-1, with 7 positions matching TRBD2. Per germline, CDR1 SGHRS and CDR2 YFSETQ. The CDR3 runs 16 residues. V was clipped by 7 bases and J by 10 bases; unmatched bases: 20. The CDR3 spells CASSPLGREQGEEQFF. The DNA of the CDR3 is TGCGCCAGCTCACCCCTGGGGCGGGAGCAGGGCGAGGAGCAGTTCTTC.

The V gene is TRBV6-6, the J gene TRBJ2-1, with TRBD1 matching over 8 bases. The CDR3 consists of 16 residues. V shed 5 bases and J 4 bases; nucleotides not matched to a gene: 10. Germline CDR1 reads MNHNY; CDR2 reads SVGAGI (reference sequence). This CDR3 reads CASSSTRTGSYNEQFF. The CDR3 DNA reads as TGTGCCAGCAGTAGTACAAGGACAGGGTCTTACAATGAGCAGTTCTTC.

This chain joins TRBV25-1 and TRBJ2-7, with 7 bases identical to TRBD1. The CDR3 is 15 amino acids. Trimming at V came to 3 bases and at J to 3 bases, leaving 8 bases not matched to a gene. CDR1 is MGHDK and CDR2 is SYGVNS in the germline V gene. This chain's CDR3 is CASSDTTGPYYEQYF. CDR3 bases: TGTGCCAGCAGTGATACGACAGGGCCATACTACGAGCAGTACTTC.

The rearrangement joins TRBV5-1 to TRBJ2-7; 9 bases align to TRBD1. Germline loops: CDR1 SGHRS, CDR2 YFSETQ. Germline trimming cut 5 bases from V and 3 bases from J; bases unmatched to any gene: 6. CDR3 size: 14 residues. CDR3 sequence reads: CASRAGTGNYEQYF. CDR3 in DNA: TGCGCCAGCAGGGCCGGGACAGGGAACTACGAGCAGTACTTC.

The chain carries TRBV6-2 or TRBV6-3 and TRBJ2-2, with D hard to call. This CDR3 has 13 amino acids. V was pared by 2 bases and J by 4 bases, with 5 bases between. In germline, CDR1 is MNHEY, CDR2 SVGEGT. CDR3 bases: TGTGCCAGCAGTTACGTTCCCACCGGGGAGCTGTTTTTT. It codes for CASSYVPTGELFF.

V gene TRBV6-6 combines with J gene TRBJ2-7; 8 bases are shared with TRBD2. The CDR3 covers 16 residues. The germline CDR1 and CDR2 sequences are MNHNY and SVGAGI (reference sequence). J gave up 2 bases and V 6 bases, and 12 bases lay outside the gene matches. CDR3 coding DNA: TGTGCCAGCAGCCCCGCTGGAGCGGGGGAAACCTACGAGCAGTACTTC. It specifies CASSPAGAGETYEQYF.